This T cell receptor beta chain was retrieved from a study of PD-1 blockade in classical Hodgkin lymphoma. Study details: Patients got intravenous nivolumab 3 mg/kg every 2 weeks.

All patients experienced relapse after autologous stem cell transplantation, and brentuximab vedotin exposure was variable. General study results and limits: There was a significant rise in CD4+ TCR diversity by C4D1, with no such rise for CD8+.

Germline CDR1 LNHDA, CDR2 SQIVND (reference sequence). The CDR3 extends over 17 amino acids. The V gene end was trimmed by 1 base and the J gene end by 0 bases; junction bases not matched to a gene: 7. TCRdb keeps only in-frame clones here, not all; method: immunoSEQ multiplex PCR. The sample has about 62,000 clones, 88% seen once. Of note for this clone: The target antigen is unknown.

The sequence derives from a human donor with classical Hodgkin lymphoma. The chain joins TRBV19 to TRBJ2-3, with 7 nucleotides matching TRBD2. The sequenced sample was peripheral blood mononuclear cells (PBMCs), obtained at baseline. The CDR3 DNA reads as TGTGCCAGTAGTATAGCGAAACTGGGAGGGAGCACAGATACGCAGTATTTT. Protein sequence: CASSIAKLGGSTDTQYF.